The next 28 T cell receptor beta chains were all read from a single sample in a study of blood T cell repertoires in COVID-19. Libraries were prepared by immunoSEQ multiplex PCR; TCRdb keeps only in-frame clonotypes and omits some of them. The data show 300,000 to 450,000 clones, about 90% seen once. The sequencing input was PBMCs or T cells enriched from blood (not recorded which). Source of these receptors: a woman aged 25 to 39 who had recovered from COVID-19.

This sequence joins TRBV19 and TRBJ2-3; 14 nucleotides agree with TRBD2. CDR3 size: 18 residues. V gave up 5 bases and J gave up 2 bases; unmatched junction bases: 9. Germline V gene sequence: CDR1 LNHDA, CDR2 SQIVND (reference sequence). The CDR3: CASSAGLAGDYYTDTQYF. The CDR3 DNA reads TGTGCCAGTAGTGCGGGACTAGCGGGGGACTACTACACAGATACGCAGTATTTT.

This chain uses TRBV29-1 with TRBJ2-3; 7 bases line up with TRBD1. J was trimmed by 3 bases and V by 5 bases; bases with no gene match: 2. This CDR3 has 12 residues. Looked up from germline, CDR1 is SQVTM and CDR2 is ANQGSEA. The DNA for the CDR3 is TGCAGCGTTAAGACAGGGACAGATACGCAGTATTTT. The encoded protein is CSVKTGTDTQYF.

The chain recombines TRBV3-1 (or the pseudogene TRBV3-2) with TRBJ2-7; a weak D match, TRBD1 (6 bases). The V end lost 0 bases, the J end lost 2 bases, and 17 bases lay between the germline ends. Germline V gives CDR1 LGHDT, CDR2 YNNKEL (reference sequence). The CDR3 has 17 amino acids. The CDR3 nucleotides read TGTGCCAGCAGCCAAGATCTCGACAGGCGTTCAACCTACGAGCAGTACTTC. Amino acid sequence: CASSQDLDRRSTYEQYF.

This chain's CDR3 is CASSTANYGYTF. CDR3 bases: TGTGCCAGTTCGACAGCTAACTATGGCTACACCTTC. The chain joins TRBV2 to TRBJ1-2; maybe TRBD1 (5 bases). The CDR3 is 12 residues long. Trimming pared 9 bases from V and 0 bases from J, leaving 8 bases between. Germline lookup yields CDR1 SNHLY and CDR2 FYNNEI.

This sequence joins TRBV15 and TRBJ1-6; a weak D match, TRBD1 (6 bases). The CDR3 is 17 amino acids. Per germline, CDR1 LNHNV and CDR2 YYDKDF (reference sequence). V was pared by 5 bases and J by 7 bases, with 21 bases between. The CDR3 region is CATSPESTGVRNSPLHF. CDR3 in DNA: TGTGCCACCAGCCCCGAGTCGACAGGAGTCAGGAATTCACCCCTCCACTTT.

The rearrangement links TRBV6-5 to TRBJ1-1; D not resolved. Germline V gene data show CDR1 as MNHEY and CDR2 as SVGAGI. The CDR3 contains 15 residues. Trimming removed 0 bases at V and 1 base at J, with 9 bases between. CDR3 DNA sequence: TGTGCCAGCAGTTACTCTAGTGCAGGGAACACTGAAGCTTTCTTT. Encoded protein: CASSYSSAGNTEAFF.

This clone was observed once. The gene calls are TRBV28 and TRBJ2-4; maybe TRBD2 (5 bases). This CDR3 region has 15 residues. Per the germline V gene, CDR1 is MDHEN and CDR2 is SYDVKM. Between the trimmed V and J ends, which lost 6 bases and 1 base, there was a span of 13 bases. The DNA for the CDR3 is TGTGCCAGCAGAGATCTTACGGGGGCCAAAAACATTCAGTACTTC. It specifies CASRDLTGAKNIQYF.

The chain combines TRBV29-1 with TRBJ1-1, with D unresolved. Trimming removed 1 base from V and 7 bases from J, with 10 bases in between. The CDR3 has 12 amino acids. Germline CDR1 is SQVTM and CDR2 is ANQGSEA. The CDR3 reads CSVEGRILEAFF. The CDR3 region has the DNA TGCAGCGTTGAAGGGCGGATCCTTGAAGCTTTCTTT.

CDR3 in DNA: TGTGCCAGCAGCCTGGACAGGAGGAATGAAAAACTGTTTTTT. Translating it yields CASSLDRRNEKLFF. The chain links TRBV2 to TRBJ1-4, with 7 bases identical to TRBD1. The CDR3 has 14 amino acids. CDR1 SNHLY and CDR2 FYNNEI come from the germline V gene. With V trimmed by 6 bases and J by 5 bases, 6 bases remained unmatched.

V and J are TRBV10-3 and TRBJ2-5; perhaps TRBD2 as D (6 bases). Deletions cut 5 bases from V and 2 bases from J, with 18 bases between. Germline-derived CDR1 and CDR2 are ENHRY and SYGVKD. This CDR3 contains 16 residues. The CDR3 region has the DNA TGTGCCATCAGTTTGGGACTCTCCATCGGGCAAGAGACCCAGTACTTC. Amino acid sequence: CAISLGLSIGQETQYF.

This chain's CDR3 is CASSRDSGGNTEAFF. CDR3 nucleotide sequence: TGTGCCAGCAGCCGGGACTCGGGGGGGAACACTGAAGCTTTCTTT. The chain uses TRBV2 and TRBJ1-1; maybe TRBD1 (5 bases). Deletions cut 6 bases from V and 1 base from J, with 15 bases between. The CDR3 has 15 amino acids. Per germline, CDR1 SNHLY and CDR2 FYNNEI.

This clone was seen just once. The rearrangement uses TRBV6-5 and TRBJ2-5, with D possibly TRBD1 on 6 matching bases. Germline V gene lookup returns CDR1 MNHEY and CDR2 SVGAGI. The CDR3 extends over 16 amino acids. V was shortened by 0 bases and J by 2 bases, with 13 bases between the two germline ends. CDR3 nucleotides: TGTGCCAGCAGTTACTCCCAGGACAGACAGCAAGAGACCCAGTACTTC. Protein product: CASSYSQDRQQETQYF.

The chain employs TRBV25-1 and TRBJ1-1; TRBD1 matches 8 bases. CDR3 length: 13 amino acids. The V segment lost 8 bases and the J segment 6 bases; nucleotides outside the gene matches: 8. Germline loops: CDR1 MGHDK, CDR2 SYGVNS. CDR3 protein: CASSDRGSSEAFF. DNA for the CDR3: TGTGCCAGCTCTGACAGGGGAAGTTCTGAAGCTTTCTTT.

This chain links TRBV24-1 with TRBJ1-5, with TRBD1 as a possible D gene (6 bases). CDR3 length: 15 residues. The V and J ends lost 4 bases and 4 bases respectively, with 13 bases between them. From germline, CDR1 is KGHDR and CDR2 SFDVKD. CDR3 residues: CATSETGSGNQPQHF. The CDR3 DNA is TGTGCCACCAGTGAAACAGGGTCGGGAAATCAGCCCCAGCATTTT.

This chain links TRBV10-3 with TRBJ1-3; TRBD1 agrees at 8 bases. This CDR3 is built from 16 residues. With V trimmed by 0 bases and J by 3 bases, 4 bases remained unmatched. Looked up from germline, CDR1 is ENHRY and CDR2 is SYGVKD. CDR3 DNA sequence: TGTGCCATCAGTGAGTCGAGGACAGGGATTGGAAACACCATATATTTT. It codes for CAISESRTGIGNTIYF.

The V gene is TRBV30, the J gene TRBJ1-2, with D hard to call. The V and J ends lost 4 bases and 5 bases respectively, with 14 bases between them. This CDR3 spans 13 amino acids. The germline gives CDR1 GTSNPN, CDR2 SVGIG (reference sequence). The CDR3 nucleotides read TGTGCCTGGACCCCCACTAGCCAATATGGCTACACCTTC. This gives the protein CAWTPTSQYGYTF.

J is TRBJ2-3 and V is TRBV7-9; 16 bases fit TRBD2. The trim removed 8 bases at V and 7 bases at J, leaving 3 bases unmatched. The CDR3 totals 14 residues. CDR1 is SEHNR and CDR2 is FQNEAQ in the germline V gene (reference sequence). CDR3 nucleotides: TGTGCCAGCGGGACTAGCGGGGGGGCAAATACGCAGTATTTT. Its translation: CASGTSGGANTQYF.

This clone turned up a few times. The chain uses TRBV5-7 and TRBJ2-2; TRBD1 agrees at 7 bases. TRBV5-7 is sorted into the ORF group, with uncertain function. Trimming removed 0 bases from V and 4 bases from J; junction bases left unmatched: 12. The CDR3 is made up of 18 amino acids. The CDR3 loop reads CASSLVGQRQGVTGELFF. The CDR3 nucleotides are TGTGCCAGCAGCTTGGTCGGCCAAAGGCAGGGGGTCACCGGGGAGCTGTTTTTT.

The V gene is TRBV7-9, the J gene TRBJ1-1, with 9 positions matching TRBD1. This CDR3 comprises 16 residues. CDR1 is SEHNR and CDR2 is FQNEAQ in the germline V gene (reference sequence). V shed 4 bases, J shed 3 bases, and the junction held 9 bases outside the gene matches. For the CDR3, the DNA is TGTGCCAGCAGCTCACTACAGGGGGCTACATACACTGAAGCTTTCTTT. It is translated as CASSSLQGATYTEAFF.

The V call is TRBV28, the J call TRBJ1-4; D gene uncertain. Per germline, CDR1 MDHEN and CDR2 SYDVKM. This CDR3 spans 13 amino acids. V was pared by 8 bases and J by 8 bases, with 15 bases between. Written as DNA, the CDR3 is TGTGCCAGCGGGAGTGGTTTAGAGGAAAAACTGTTTTTT. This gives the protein CASGSGLEEKLFF.

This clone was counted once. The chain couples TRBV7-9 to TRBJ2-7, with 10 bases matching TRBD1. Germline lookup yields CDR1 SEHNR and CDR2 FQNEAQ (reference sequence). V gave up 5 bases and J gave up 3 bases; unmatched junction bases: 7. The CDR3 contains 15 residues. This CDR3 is CASSHGTGARYEQYF. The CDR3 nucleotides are TGTGCCAGCAGCCACGGGACAGGGGCCCGCTACGAGCAGTACTTC.

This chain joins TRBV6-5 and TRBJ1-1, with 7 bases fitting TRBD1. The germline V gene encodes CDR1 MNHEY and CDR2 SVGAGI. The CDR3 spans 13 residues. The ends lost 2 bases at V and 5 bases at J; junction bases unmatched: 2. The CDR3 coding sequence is TGTGCCAGCAGTTACGAGGGGGCGACTGAAGCTTTCTTT. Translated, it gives CASSYEGATEAFF.

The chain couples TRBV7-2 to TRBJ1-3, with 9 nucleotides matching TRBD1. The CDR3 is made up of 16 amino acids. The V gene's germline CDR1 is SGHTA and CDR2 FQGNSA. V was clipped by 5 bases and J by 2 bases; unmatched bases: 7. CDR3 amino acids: CASSPGQGRTGNTIYF. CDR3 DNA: TGTGCCAGCAGCCCCGGACAGGGGAGAACTGGAAACACCATATATTTT. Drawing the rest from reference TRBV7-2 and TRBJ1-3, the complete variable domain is GAGVSQSPSNKVTEKGKDVELRCDPISGHTALYWYRQSLGQGLEFLIYFQGNSAPDKSGLPSDRFSAERTGGSVSTLTIQRTQQEDSAVYLCASSPGQGRTGNTIYFGEGSWLTVV.

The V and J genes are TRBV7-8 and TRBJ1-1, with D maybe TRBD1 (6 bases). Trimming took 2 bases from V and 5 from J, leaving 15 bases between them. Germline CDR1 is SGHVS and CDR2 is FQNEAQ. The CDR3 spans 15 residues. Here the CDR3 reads CASSLWGGGKTEAFF. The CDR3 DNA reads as TGTGCCAGCAGCTTATGGGGAGGGGGGAAGACTGAAGCTTTCTTT.

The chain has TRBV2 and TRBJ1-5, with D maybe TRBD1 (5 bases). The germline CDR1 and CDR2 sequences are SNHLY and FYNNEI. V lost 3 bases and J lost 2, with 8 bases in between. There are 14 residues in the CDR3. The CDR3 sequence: CASSDRVGNQPQHF. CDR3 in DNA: TGTGCCAGCAGTGACAGGGTTGGCAATCAGCCCCAGCATTTT.

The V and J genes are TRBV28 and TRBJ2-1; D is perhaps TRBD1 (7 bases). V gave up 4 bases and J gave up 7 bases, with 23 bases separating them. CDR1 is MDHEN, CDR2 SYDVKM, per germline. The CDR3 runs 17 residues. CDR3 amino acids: CASSSPQGSGVINEQFF. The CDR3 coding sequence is TGTGCCAGCAGTTCCCCACAGGGGTCGGGGGTGATTAATGAGCAGTTCTTC.

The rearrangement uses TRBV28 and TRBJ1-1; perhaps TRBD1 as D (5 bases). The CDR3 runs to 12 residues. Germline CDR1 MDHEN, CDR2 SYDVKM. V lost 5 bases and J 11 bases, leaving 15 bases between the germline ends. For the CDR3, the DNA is TGTGCCAGCAGTAGTTTACCCGGGACTGCTTTCTTT. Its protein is CASSSLPGTAFF.

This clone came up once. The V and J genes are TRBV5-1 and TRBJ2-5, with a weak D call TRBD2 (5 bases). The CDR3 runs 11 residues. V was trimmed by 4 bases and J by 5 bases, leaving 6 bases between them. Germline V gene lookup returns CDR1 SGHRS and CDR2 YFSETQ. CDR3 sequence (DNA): TGCGCCAGCAGCGGCGGGGAGACCCAGTACTTC. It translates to CASSGGETQYF.